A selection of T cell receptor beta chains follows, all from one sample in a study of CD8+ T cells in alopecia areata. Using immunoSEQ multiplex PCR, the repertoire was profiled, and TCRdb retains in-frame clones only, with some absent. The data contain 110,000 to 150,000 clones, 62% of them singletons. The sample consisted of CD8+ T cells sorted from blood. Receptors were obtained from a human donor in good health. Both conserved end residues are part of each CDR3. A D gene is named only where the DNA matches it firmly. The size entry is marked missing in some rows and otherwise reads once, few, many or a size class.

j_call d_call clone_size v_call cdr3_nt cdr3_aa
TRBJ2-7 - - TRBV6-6 TGTGCCAGCTCCGGACAGAAACTCTACGAGCAGTACTTC CASSGQKLYEQYF
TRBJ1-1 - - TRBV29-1 TGCAGCATACCCACCGGGAACACTGAAGCTTTCTTT CSIPTGNTEAFF
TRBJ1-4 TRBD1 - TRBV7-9 TGTGCCAGCAGCTCAACCTCAGGGGGCTCGGCAACTAATGAAAAACTGTTTTTT CASSSTSGGSATNEKLFF
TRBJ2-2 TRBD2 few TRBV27 TGTGCCAGCAGTTCGGGACTACCGAACACCGGGGAGCTGTTTTTT CASSSGLPNTGELFF
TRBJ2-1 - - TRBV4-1 TGCGCCAGCAGGGGACTGGACAATGAGCAGTTCTTC CASRGLDNEQFF
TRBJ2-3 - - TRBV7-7 TGTGCTAGCAGCCCCACGGGTAATGCAGGAGATACGCAGTATTTT CASSPTGNAGDTQYF
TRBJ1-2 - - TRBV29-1 TGCAGCGTCCCCACCGGCAACTATGGCTACACCTTC CSVPTGNYGYTF
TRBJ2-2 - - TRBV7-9 TGTGCCAGCAGATTCCACCGGGGTAATGAGAACACCGGGGAGCTGTTTTTT CASRFHRGNENTGELFF
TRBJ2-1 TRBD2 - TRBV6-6 TGTGCCAGCACCTTAGCGGGAGGATACAATGAGCAGTTCTTC CASTLAGGYNEQFF
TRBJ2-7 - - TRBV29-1 TGCAGCGTTGTGGGGTCAGGGGTCTCCTACGAGCAGTACTTC CSVVGSGVSYEQYF
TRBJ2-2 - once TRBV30 TGTGCCTGGAGTGTACCGGGGCAGAACACCGGGGAGCTGTTTTTT CAWSVPGQNTGELFF
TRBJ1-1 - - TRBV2 TGTGCCAGCAGCGTGACTAGCACTGAAGCTTTCTTT CASSVTSTEAFF
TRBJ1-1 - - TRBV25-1 TGTGCCAGCTGGACCGGTGTGAGGAACACTGAAGCTTTCTTT CASWTGVRNTEAFF
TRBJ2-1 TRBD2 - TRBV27 TGTGCCAGCAGGATTAGCGGGAGGGCCTATAGTGAGCAGTTCTTC CASRISGRAYSEQFF
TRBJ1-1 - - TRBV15 TGTGCCACCAGCAGAGCAGCGGGGGGGATCACTGAAGCTTTCTTT CATSRAAGGITEAFF
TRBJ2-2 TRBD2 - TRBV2 TGTGCCAGCAGTGGGTCTAGCGGGACAAGGGACGGGGAGCTGTTTTTT CASSGSSGTRDGELFF
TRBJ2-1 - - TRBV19 TGTGCCAGTAGTGAAGGATTTGAGCAGTTCTTC CASSEGFEQFF
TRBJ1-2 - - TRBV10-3 TGTGCCATCAGTGAGGCGTTGCCTTGGAACTATGGCTACACCTTC CAISEALPWNYGYTF
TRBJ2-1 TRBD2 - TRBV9 TGTGCCAGCAGCGTAGCTCTAGCGGCCGATGGTCATGAGCAGTTCTTC CASSVALAADGHEQFF
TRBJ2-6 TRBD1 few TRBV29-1 TGCAGCGTTGAAGTCCGGGACAGGGGATCTTCTGGGGCCAACGTCCTGACTTTC CSVEVRDRGSSGANVLTF
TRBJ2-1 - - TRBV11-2 TGTGCCAGCAGCCCTTTTCCGGAGGGGTCCTACAATGAGCAGTTCTTC CASSPFPEGSYNEQFF
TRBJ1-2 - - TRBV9 TGTGCCAGCAGCGTAGGATCACAGGGAATGGGTGGCTACACCTTC CASSVGSQGMGGYTF